Below are 30 T cell receptor beta chains sequenced from a single sample in a study of shared clonotypes between healthy human individuals (dated by TCRdb to the early 2020s). CD8 naive samples were obtained by positive selection for CCR7 among CD45RO-negative cells, yielding a CD45RA+CCR7+ population from which TemRA cells were excluded. The method behind the library was the immunoSEQ multiplex PCR assay. Drawn from immuneACCESS, this table holds only the in-frame rearrangements with V and J called that TCRdb kept. Clones are partly lost; checked studies trace under half to an unresolved V gene and leave the rest unexplained. The sample contains about 1,800,000 clones, about 95% of them found a single time. Around 1.2% of the sample belongs to the ten largest clones. The sample taken for sequencing was naive CD8+ T cells sorted from blood. Read against the paper, the sample's cell subset or site label means: CD45RA+CCR7+. The origin of the receptors is a man aged 18 to 29 in good health.

The rearrangement links TRBV11-2 to TRBJ2-5; D not certain. The J call is uncertain, as TRBJ2-7 better fits the DNA end. Per the germline V gene, CDR1 is SGHAT and CDR2 is FQNNGV. CDR3 length: 14 amino acids. The CDR3 region is CASSLGWAAAEQYF. The CDR3 DNA is TGTGCCAGCAGCTTAGGGTGGGCCGCCGCCGAGCAGTACTTC.

The chain has TRBV5-1 and TRBJ2-5; D is perhaps TRBD2 (5 bases). This CDR3 region has 16 residues. Per the germline V gene, CDR1 is SGHRS and CDR2 is YFSETQ. With 0 bases removed from V and 2 bases from J, the gap between germline ends came to 14 bases. As DNA, the CDR3 is TGCGCCAGCAGCTTGGCCGAGGGCTTACTGCAAGAGACCCAGTACTTC. It is translated as CASSLAEGLLQETQYF.

The V gene is TRBV6-1, the J gene TRBJ2-3; 7 bases fit TRBD1. After removal of 4 bases from V and 6 bases from J, the junction contained 10 bases not matched to a gene. The CDR3 runs 15 residues. CDR1 MNHNS and CDR2 SASEGT come from the germline V gene. The CDR3 DNA reads as TGTGCCAGCAGTGGACAGGGAATATCGGGGGATACGCAGTATTTT. It encodes CASSGQGISGDTQYF.

In DNA, the CDR3 is TGTGCCAGCAGCTTTGACGGGACAGGGGTTTACAATGAGCAGTTCTTC. Its translation is CASSFDGTGVYNEQFF. The chain joins TRBV11-2 to TRBJ2-1, with 10 bases lining up with TRBD1. This CDR3 contains 16 residues. V gave up 3 bases and J gave up 4 bases; unmatched junction bases: 6. The V gene's germline CDR1 is SGHAT and CDR2 FQNNGV.

The V gene is TRBV4-1, the J gene TRBJ2-1; perhaps TRBD2 as D (6 bases). From germline, CDR1 is MGHRA and CDR2 YSYEKL. The germline V and J ends were trimmed by 6 bases and 8 bases, with 20 bases remaining between them. The CDR3 is made up of 15 amino acids. As DNA, the CDR3 is TGCGCCAGCAGTCTAGATGGGCGGGAAGGGGATGAGCAGTTCTTC. This encodes CASSLDGREGDEQFF.

The chain links TRBV5-6 to TRBJ1-1; no clear D gene. The V and J ends lost 3 bases and 7 bases respectively, with 10 bases between them. CDR3 length: 12 amino acids. From germline, CDR1 is SGHDT and CDR2 YYEEEE. The CDR3 reads CASSYFTREAFF. CDR3 nucleotide sequence: TGTGCCAGCAGCTATTTTACCCGTGAAGCTTTCTTT.

A single count supports this clone. This chain joins TRBV27 and TRBJ2-7; possibly TRBD1 or TRBD2 for D (7 bases each). Trimming removed 4 bases from V and 3 bases from J, with 16 bases in between. This CDR3 comprises 15 residues. Germline CDR1 is MNHEY and CDR2 is SMNVEV (reference sequence). The CDR3, as DNA: TGTGCCAGCAGTTCCCCAGGGGGGGCCGTCTACGAGCAGTACTTC. As protein: CASSSPGGAVYEQYF.

The V and J genes are TRBV10-2 and TRBJ1-5; no definite D call. CDR1 is WSHSY and CDR2 is SAAADI in the germline V gene. CDR3 length: 14 residues. V was clipped by 3 bases and J by 4 bases, with 10 bases between them. Here the CDR3 reads CASSDGEGNQPQHF. The DNA of the CDR3 is TGCGCCAGCAGTGATGGGGAAGGGAATCAGCCCCAGCATTTT.

Details on this clone: Other DNA sequences in the sample encode the same CDR3. This chain links TRBV7-9 with TRBJ1-3; the D is unclear. This CDR3 region has 12 residues. Between the trimmed V and J ends, which lost 5 bases and 4 bases, there was a span of 6 bases. Germline lookup yields CDR1 SEHNR and CDR2 FQNEAQ (reference sequence). This CDR3 is CASSLEGNTIYF. For the CDR3, the DNA is TGTGCCAGCAGCCTAGAGGGAAACACCATATATTTT.

The chain couples TRBV11-2 to TRBJ2-3; D might be TRBD1 or TRBD2, each matching 5 bases. Trimming removed 4 bases from V and 1 base from J, with 6 bases in between. The CDR3 contains 13 residues. The V gene's germline CDR1 is SGHAT and CDR2 FQNNGV. The CDR3 loop is CASSWDGTDTQYF. The CDR3 region has the DNA TGTGCCAGCAGCTGGGACGGCACAGATACGCAGTATTTT. Combining the CDR3 with reference TRBV11-2 and TRBJ2-3 gives the whole variable domain EAGVAQSPRYKIIEKRQSVAFWCNPISGHATLYWYQQILGQGPKLLIQFQNNGVVDDSQLPKDRFSAERLKGVDSTLKIQPAKLEDSAVYLCASSWDGTDTQYFGPGTRLTVL.

In regard to this clone: One end of the junction fails to match germline, which may point to a read error. The chain has TRBV7-7 and TRBJ2-7; 7 bases match TRBD1. This CDR3 has 13 amino acids. Looked up from germline, CDR1 is SSHAT and CDR2 is FNYEAQ (reference sequence). The CDR3 reads CASSPGTVYEQYF. Written as DNA, the CDR3 is TGTGCTAGCAGCCCTGGGACAGTCTACGAGCAGTACTTC.

The chain joins TRBV29-1 to TRBJ1-1; 9 bases map to TRBD1. The CDR3 is 14 amino acids. V lost 7 bases and J lost 3; bases outside the gene matches: 9. Germline CDR1 and CDR2: SQVTM and ANQGSEA. For the CDR3, the DNA is TGCAGCGGGCTGGGACAGGGTAAAGACACTGAAGCTTTCTTT. Protein sequence: CSGLGQGKDTEAFF.

The CDR3 region has the DNA TGCGCCAGCAGCCAAGAGGGGACAGCGGGGTATTATGAGCAGTTCTTC. Protein: CASSQEGTAGYYEQFF. The V and J genes are TRBV4-3 and TRBJ2-1; D is tentatively TRBD1 or TRBD2 (7 bases each). The CDR3 contains 16 residues. Germline assignment: CDR1 LGHNA and CDR2 YSLEER. V dropped 0 bases and J dropped 8 bases, with 17 bases sitting between them.

This clone has just a few counts. J is TRBJ2-2 and V is TRBV30, with D tentatively TRBD2 (5 bases). The CDR3 sequence is 13 residues long. V shed 8 bases and J shed 5 bases, with 15 bases lying between them. CDR1 GTSNPN and CDR2 SVGIG come from the germline V gene (reference sequence). The CDR3 DNA reads as TGTGCCGGTAATGACCTAGCAACCGGGGAGCTGTTTTTT. Translation: CAGNDLATGELFF.

The V and J genes are TRBV27 and TRBJ2-7, with 13 bases lining up with TRBD2. Unmatched junction bases numbered 10, after V lost 5 bases and J lost 3 bases. The CDR3 spans 17 residues. The germline V gene encodes CDR1 MNHEY and CDR2 SMNVEV (reference sequence). The DNA for the CDR3 is TGTGCCAGCAGTCCGCCATGGACTAGCGGGAGTAACTACGAGCAGTACTTC. Its translation is CASSPPWTSGSNYEQYF.

The chain joins TRBV5-6 to TRBJ1-5; tentative D call: TRBD1 (5 bases). Germline V CDR1 and CDR2: SGHDT, YYEEEE. This CDR3 has 14 residues. V shed 4 bases and J shed 4 bases, with 12 bases lying between them. CDR3 in amino acids: CASSTGQPNQPQHF. The CDR3 DNA reads as TGTGCCAGCAGCACTGGACAACCGAATCAGCCCCAGCATTTT.

The genes are TRBV13 and TRBJ1-1, with 10 bases identical to TRBD1. The CDR3 runs 14 residues. Germline-derived CDR1 and CDR2 are PRHDT and FYEKMQ (reference sequence). V trimming: 5 bases; J trimming: 4 bases; junction bases outside the gene matches: 4. The CDR3 protein is CASSGRTGGTEAFF. The CDR3 DNA sequence: TGTGCCAGCAGCGGCCGGACAGGGGGCACTGAAGCTTTCTTT.

The V call is TRBV27, the J call TRBJ2-7; 7 nucleotides line up with TRBD1. CDR3 length: 13 residues. Germline CDR1 MNHEY, CDR2 SMNVEV (reference sequence). Trimming cost V 5 bases and J 3 bases; bases outside gene matches: 4. The CDR3: CASSPWDSYEQYF. The CDR3 DNA reads as TGTGCCAGCAGTCCCTGGGACAGCTACGAGCAGTACTTC.

The chain is built from TRBV4-1 and TRBJ1-6; maybe TRBD1 (6 bases). V was clipped by 0 bases and J by 10 bases, with 10 bases between them. This CDR3 region has 14 residues. CDR1 is MGHRA, CDR2 YSYEKL, per germline. The chain's CDR3 is CASSQDRGISPLHF. The CDR3 DNA follows: TGCGCCAGCAGCCAAGATAGGGGGATCTCACCCCTCCACTTT.

This clone was observed a single time. This sequence joins TRBV27 and TRBJ2-7; 12 bases line up with TRBD1. The V segment lost 0 bases and the J segment 2 bases; nucleotides outside the gene matches: 5. Germline lookup yields CDR1 MNHEY and CDR2 SMNVEV (reference sequence). CDR3 length: 17 residues. The CDR3: CASSLSIGDRGPYEQYF. The CDR3 bases are TGTGCCAGCAGTTTATCGATCGGGGACAGGGGGCCCTACGAGCAGTACTTC.

This clone appeared once. Other nucleotide sequences in the sample specify the same CDR3. This chain links TRBV2 with TRBJ2-7, with D possibly being TRBD1 or TRBD2 (5 bases each). Germline V lookup: CDR1 SNHLY, CDR2 FYNNEI. Trimming took off 3 bases at V and 1 base at J, with 7 bases between the two ends. This CDR3 has 13 amino acids. CDR3: CASSEGDSYEQYF. The CDR3 coding sequence is TGTGCCAGCAGTGAGGGGGATTCCTACGAGCAGTACTTC.

The chain links TRBV28 to TRBJ2-1; TRBD2 agrees at 8 bases. CDR3 length: 14 amino acids. Losses at the gene ends were 4 bases for V and 4 bases for J; bases not matched to a gene: 3. The V gene's germline CDR1 is MDHEN and CDR2 SYDVKM. The CDR3 DNA reads as TGTGCCAGCAGTTCGGGACTAGAGTACAATGAGCAGTTCTTC. This codes for CASSSGLEYNEQFF.

The CDR3: CASSSNYQETQYF. CDR3 bases: TGTGCCAGCAGCTCCAACTACCAAGAGACCCAGTACTTC. V usage is TRBV7-2 and J usage is TRBJ2-5; D remains unclear. V lost 4 bases and J 0 bases, leaving 6 bases between the germline ends. The germline V gene encodes CDR1 SGHTA and CDR2 FQGNSA. This CDR3 contains 13 residues.

The V and J genes are TRBV2 and TRBJ1-2; D unclear. V lost 4 bases, J lost 7 bases, and 10 bases lay in between. This CDR3 has 12 residues. CDR1 and CDR2 from the germline V gene are SNHLY and FYNNEI. The CDR3 region is CASSGDDGGYTF. Here the CDR3 DNA reads TGTGCCAGCAGTGGAGACGATGGTGGCTACACCTTC.

The chain uses TRBV5-1 and TRBJ2-7, with D perhaps TRBD1 (5 bases). Trimming took off 0 bases at V and 2 bases at J, with 18 bases between the two ends. Germline CDR1 reads SGHRS; CDR2 reads YFSETQ. The CDR3 is made up of 17 amino acids. The CDR3 DNA is TGCGCCAGCAGCTTGGACTCCCTTCTTGGGGCCACCTACGAGCAGTACTTC. Protein product: CASSLDSLLGATYEQYF. Full variable domain (missing parts from reference TRBV5-1 and TRBJ2-7): KAGVTQTPRYLIKTRGQQVTLSCSPISGHRSVSWYQQTPGQGLQFLFEYFSETQRNKGNFPGRFSGRQFSNSRSEMNVSTLELGDSALYLCASSLDSLLGATYEQYFGPGTRLTVT.

This clone was picked up one time. This chain connects TRBV7-9 to TRBJ2-3, with 9 bases fitting TRBD2. Germline assignment: CDR1 SEHNR and CDR2 FQNEAQ (reference sequence). This CDR3 region has 14 residues. Trimming at V came to 7 bases and at J to 4 bases, leaving 6 bases not matched to a gene. CDR3 sequence reads: CASNSGLAPDTQYF. For the CDR3, the DNA is TGTGCCAGCAATTCGGGACTAGCCCCAGATACGCAGTATTTT.

The genes are TRBV28 and TRBJ1-2; 7 bases line up with TRBD1. Germline V CDR1 and CDR2: MDHEN, SYDVKM. CDR3 length: 17 residues. The ends lost 5 bases at V and 4 bases at J; junction bases unmatched: 16. In DNA form, the CDR3 reads TGTGCCAGCAGTCTCAGGGAGGGCGACAGGGTGGTCTATGGCTACACCTTC. It specifies CASSLREGDRVVYGYTF.

The J gene is TRBJ2-7, the V gene TRBV7-9; TRBD2 agrees at 10 bases. The CDR3 sequence is 13 residues long. Trimming removed 10 bases from V and 1 base from J; junction bases left unmatched: 4. Germline V CDR1 and CDR2: SEHNR, FQNEAQ (reference sequence). CDR3 DNA: TGTGCCACCCTAGCGGGGGAGTCCTACGAGCAGTACTTC. Translating gives CATLAGESYEQYF.

The chain has TRBV27 and TRBJ2-7, with D possibly called TRBD1 or TRBD2 (5 bases each). The germline CDR1 and CDR2 sequences are MNHEY and SMNVEV (reference sequence). The V gene lost 6 bases and the J gene lost 0 bases, with 12 bases spanning the gap. The CDR3 spans 14 residues. CDR3 coding DNA: TGTGCCAGCAGGGGGGACGCTTACTCCTACGAGCAGTACTTC. It is translated as CASRGDAYSYEQYF.

A word on this clone: Other DNA sequences in this sample translate to the same CDR3. The chain uses TRBV30 and TRBJ1-3; possible D gene TRBD1, 6 bases. There are 14 residues in the CDR3. V lost 0 bases and J 1 base, leaving 7 bases between the germline ends. Germline CDR1 reads GTSNPN; CDR2 reads SVGIG (reference sequence). The CDR3 here is CAWSVQGSGNTIYF. CDR3 sequence (DNA): TGTGCCTGGAGTGTACAGGGTTCTGGAAACACCATATATTTT. Looking up the rest from reference TRBV30 and TRBJ1-3 gives the full variable domain: SQTIHQWPATLVQPVGSPLSLECTVEGTSNPNLYWYRQAAGRGLQLLFYSVGIGQISSEVPQNLSASRPQDRQFILSSKKLLLSDSGFYLCAWSVQGSGNTIYFGEGSWLTVV.